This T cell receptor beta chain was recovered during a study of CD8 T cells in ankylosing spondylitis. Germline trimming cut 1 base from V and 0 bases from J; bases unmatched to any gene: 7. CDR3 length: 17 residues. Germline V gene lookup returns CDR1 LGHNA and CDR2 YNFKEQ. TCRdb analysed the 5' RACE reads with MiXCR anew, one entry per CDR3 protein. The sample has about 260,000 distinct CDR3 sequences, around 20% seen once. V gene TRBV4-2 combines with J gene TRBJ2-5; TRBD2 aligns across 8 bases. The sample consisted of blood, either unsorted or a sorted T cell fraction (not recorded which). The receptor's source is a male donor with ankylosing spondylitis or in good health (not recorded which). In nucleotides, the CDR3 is TGTGCCAGCAGCCAAGGAGGAAGCGGGGGAAACCAAGAGACCCAGTACTTC. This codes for CASSQGGSGGNQETQYF.